This T cell receptor (beta chain) was identified during a study of OX40 agonist ivuxolimab in advanced cancers. Notes on the research overall: Ivuxolimab was a fully human IgG2 agonistic monoclonal antibody targeting the costimulatory receptor OX40 (CD134). Partial responses occurred in three dose-escalation patients, of whom one had hepatocellular carcinoma and two had cutaneous melanoma. Among the roughly 50 dose-escalation patients, about 19 had hepatocellular carcinoma, around 15 melanoma, 9 renal cell carcinoma and 9 head and neck cancer. In the dose-escalation cohort, more than 75% of patients were male, and the mean age was approximately 60 years, with a range of 23 to 79. The point of sequencing TCRbeta in the periphery was to test whether ivuxolimab changed TCR sequence diversity and drove clonal T-cell expansion. Intravenous ivuxolimab was administered to patients every 2 weeks at six dose levels: 0.01, 0.1, 0.3, 1.5, 3 and 10 mg/kg. The monotherapy dose-escalation portion (N of about 52 patients) of the phase I ivuxolimab trial is reported in the paper. Prior anti-PD-1, anti-PD-L1 or anti-CTLA-4 therapy was permitted, and 40% of dose-escalation patients had received checkpoint inhibitors. The full study reports these points: In partial responders in the 0.1-3.0 mg/kg groups, normalized peripheral clonal expansion was found to be among the lowest, especially among CD8+ T cells. The antigen specificity of the clonally expanded peripheral T cells was not determined. Low levels of normalized T-cell clonal expansion were also seen in some patients who did not respond. On average, CD8+ T cells showed more expanded clones than CD4+ T cells after ivuxolimab. At doses of 0.1 to 3.0 mg/kg, clonal expansion of both CD4+ and CD8+ blood T cells was observed from baseline to week 6.

V lost 1 base and J lost 6 bases, and the count of bases not matched to a germline gene is 7. Taken from cysteine to phenylalanine, the CDR3 has 15 residues. The DNA shown is the 45-base CDR3, in frame from base 1. Based on the germline V gene, the CDR1 and CDR2 sequences are MGHRA and YSYEKL. The trial excluded patients who had a history of autoimmune disease or were on systemic immunosuppression. Peripheral blood for TCR sequencing was collected from all dose cohorts at baseline, on cycle 4 day 1, and on cycle 7 day 1. Samples came from an open-label, multicenter, first-in-human phase I dose-escalation trial of ivuxolimab. The trial enrolled adults with locally advanced or metastatic head and neck squamous cell, hepatocellular, melanoma or renal cell carcinoma. Before TCR sequencing, CD4+ and CD8+ T cells were separately sorted from peripheral blood. For sequencing of the TCRbeta CDR3 region, genomic DNA was extracted from the sorted cells. The immunoSEQ Assay was used to sequence the TCRbeta CDR3 regions. Imported from immuneACCESS, the table was reduced by TCRdb to in-frame sequences with V and J called. These copies leave out some clones; in studies compared against another copy, an unresolved V gene accounts for under half, and the cause of the remainder is not known. Across this sample there are around 95,000 clones, with approximately 90% seen only once. The ten largest clones take up under 0.65% of the sample.

Details on this clone: Its antigen is still unknown. Base qualities are not provided; no much larger clone lies one nucleotide away.

Sequenced material: CD4+ or CD8+ T cells sorted from blood, taken in a trial of the OX40 agonist ivuxolimab. The sequence links TRBV4-1 to TRBJ2-7; 9 bases in the middle match TRBD2. The source of this sequence is an adult with an advanced solid tumor such as melanoma, head and neck, liver or kidney cancer. The CDR3 region: CASSQGLAGRGEQYF. The sequenced DNA is TGCGCCAGCAGCCAAGGTCTAGCGGGACGTGGCGAGCAGTACTTC.